Sequencing of this T cell receptor beta chain was carried out in a study of CD8+ T cells in alopecia areata. About the research overall: It was 6 to 18 months of tofacitinib, and then there were 6 months off drug.

Extracted from the samples, RNA was reverse transcribed into cDNA to serve as the sequencing template. Assay used: immunoSEQ multiplex PCR; TCRdb lists only in-frame clones, some missing. The data hold 15,000 to 20,000 clones, with about 60% observed a single time. Trimming pared 5 bases from V and 4 bases from J, leaving 14 bases between. Germline CDR1 reads SQVTM; CDR2 reads ANQGSEA. This CDR3 region has 13 residues. This sample's treatment: oral pan-JAK inhibitor, 5-10 mg twice daily. Collection of lesional scalp punch biopsies and peripheral blood was performed in alopecia areata patients. The TCR was taken from a human donor with alopecia areata. The source material was skin, sampled at week 4, from a patient treated with tofacitinib. The chain recombines TRBV29-1 with TRBJ1-2; no clear D gene. The CDR3 sequence: CSVLDAEIYGYTF. Here the CDR3 DNA reads TGCAGCGTTCTGGACGCAGAGATCTATGGCTACACCTTC.